The following is a TCR beta chain sequence with its context. This record comes from a study of cytomegalovirus exposure and HLA in healthy donors. Primers: 60 Vbeta forward and 13 Jbeta reverse. Assay: immunoSEQ multiplex PCR; the TCRdb copy retains only in-frame clones and omits some. The sample carries some 120,000 clones, 10% recorded once. The TCR sequence derives from a woman aged 18-30 years in good health and CMV-seropositive. The source material was PBMCs.

The CDR3 DNA reads as TGTGCCAGCACCCTTCCTGGGGGCGGGGGTCCAATTTATGGCTACACCTTC. The encoded protein is CASTLPGGGGPIYGYTF. The chain employs TRBV5-4 and TRBJ1-2, with a possible D match to TRBD1 (6 bases). Looked up from germline, CDR1 is SGHNT and CDR2 is YYREEE (reference sequence). Trimming stripped 6 bases from V and 5 bases from J, with 26 bases between. CDR3 length equals 17 residues.